This TCR beta chain was sequenced during a study of identical twins. General study results and limits: Whereas memory repertoires showed no such difference, abundant cord blood beta clonotypes carried fewer insertions.

TCRdb recomputed calls from the 5' RACE reads with MiXCR, one row per CDR3 protein. This sample has about 660,000 distinct CDR3 sequences, with 8% to 9% found just once. The table lists this clonotype with a few counts. Its antigen remains unknown. Germline assignment: CDR1 LGHNA and CDR2 YNFKEQ. This CDR3 contains 13 residues. Germline trimming cut 1 base from V and 5 bases from J; bases unmatched to any gene: 2. The same specimen was also included in a second study, on yellow fever vaccine responses in identical twins. That paper states: Vaccine T cell responses of twins reportedly seemed partly convergent and partly personalized.

V gene TRBV4-2 combines with J gene TRBJ2-7, with TRBD1 matching 7 bases. The TCR was taken from a woman aged 18-30 years in good health. The sequencing sample was made of PBMCs. CDR3: CASSQVTGDEQYF. Here the CDR3 DNA reads TGTGCCAGCAGCCAAGTTACAGGGGACGAGCAGTACTTC.